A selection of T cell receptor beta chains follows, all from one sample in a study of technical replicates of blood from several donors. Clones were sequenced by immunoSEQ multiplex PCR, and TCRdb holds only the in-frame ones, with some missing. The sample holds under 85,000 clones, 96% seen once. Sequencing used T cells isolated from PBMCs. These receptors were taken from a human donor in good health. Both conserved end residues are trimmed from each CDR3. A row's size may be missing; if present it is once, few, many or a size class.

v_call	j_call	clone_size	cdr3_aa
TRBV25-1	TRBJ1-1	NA	ASSVDTGTAEAF
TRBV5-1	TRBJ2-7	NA	ASSFGDRGYEQY
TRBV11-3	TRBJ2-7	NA	ASSYSSYEQY
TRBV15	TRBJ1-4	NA	ASGDISEKLF
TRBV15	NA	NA	ATSRGTSGYEQY
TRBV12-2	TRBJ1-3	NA	ASRLAHGGNTIY
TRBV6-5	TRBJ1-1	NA	ASSYLQGRVGTEAF
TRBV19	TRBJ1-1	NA	ASSLQGATEAF
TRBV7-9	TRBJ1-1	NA	ASSLAQGIEAF
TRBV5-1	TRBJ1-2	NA	ASSQVGYGYT
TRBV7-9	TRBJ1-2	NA	ASRPGERIYGYT
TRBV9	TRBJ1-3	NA	ASSLQGPGNTIY
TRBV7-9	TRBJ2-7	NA	ASTYTGGEQY
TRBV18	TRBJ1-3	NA	ASSPMETDTIY
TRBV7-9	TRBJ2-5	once	ASSSDREQETQY
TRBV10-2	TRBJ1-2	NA	ASSKSGQGASYGYT